Below, 29 T cell receptor beta chains from the same sample are listed, as sequenced in a study of identifying expanded T cells in peripheral blood. Only in-frame clones appear in the TCRdb table, and some are missing; sequencing was by immunoSEQ multiplex PCR. The data contain roughly 81,000 clones, 65% to 85% of them seen just once; the ten biggest clones take up roughly 21%. Source material: blood. These receptors were taken from a person aged 18-70 years in good health.

The chain uses TRBV18 and TRBJ2-7; possibly TRBD2 for D (5 bases). The CDR3 loop spans 18 amino acids. The germline V gene encodes CDR1 KGHSH and CDR2 LQKENI. The ends were cut back, 2 bases at V and 1 base at J, with 21 bases in the middle. This CDR3 is CASSPSSPGGYGSYEQYF. The CDR3, as DNA: TGTGCCAGCTCACCAAGTTCCCCTGGCGGGTATGGTTCCTACGAGCAGTACTTC. Drawing the rest from reference TRBV18 and TRBJ2-7, the complete variable domain is NAGVMQNPRHLVRRRGQEARLRCSPMKGHSHVYWYRQLPEEGLKFMVYLQKENIIDESGMPKERFSAEFPKEGPSILRIQQVVRGDSAAYFCASSPSSPGGYGSYEQYFGPGTRLTVT.

The sample holds one count of this clone. The chain uses TRBV7-8 and TRBJ2-7; D gene uncertain. The length of the CDR3 is 15 residues. V shed 5 bases and J shed 2 bases, with 16 bases lying between them. CDR1 is SGHVS and CDR2 is FQNEAQ in the germline V gene. The CDR3 spells CASSPLGGETYEQYF. The CDR3 nucleotides are TGTGCCAGCAGCCCCCTAGGTGGAGAGACCTACGAGCAGTACTTC.

The chain combines TRBV5-4 with TRBJ2-1; 12 nucleotides match TRBD2. Germline-derived CDR1 and CDR2 are SGHNT and YYREEE (reference sequence). V lost 2 bases to trimming and J lost 6 bases; unmatched junction nucleotides: 6. The CDR3 runs to 16 residues. The CDR3 nucleotides read TGTGCCAGCAGCTTTCCTCTAGCGGGAGGGCTCAATGAGCAGTTCTTC. Translating it yields CASSFPLAGGLNEQFF.

V and J are TRBV21-1 and TRBJ2-2; no check of the table's D call, TRBD2, against the DNA was made. TRBV21-1 is shown as a pseudogene. The CDR3 extends over 14 amino acids. The CDR3 here is CAPKTSGTTGELFF. The CDR3 DNA is TGTGCCCCCAAGACTAGCGGGACCACCGGGGAGCTGTTTTTT.

This clone was observed a few times. This sequence joins TRBV19 and TRBJ2-7; D perhaps matches TRBD2 (6 bases). V was clipped by 6 bases and J by 2 bases, with 11 bases between them. Germline V gene lookup returns CDR1 LNHDA and CDR2 SQIVND (reference sequence). The length of the CDR3 is 13 residues. In nucleotides, the CDR3 is TGTGCCAGTAGCGCGGGACGGCCCTACGAGCAGTACTTC. Amino acids: CASSAGRPYEQYF.

The sample holds one count of this clone. The chain carries TRBV2 and TRBJ2-3, with no clear D. Germline-derived CDR1 and CDR2 are SNHLY and FYNNEI. The CDR3 has 15 residues. The germline V and J ends were trimmed by 3 bases and 0 bases, with 10 bases remaining between them. CDR3 coding DNA: TGTGCCAGCAGTGAGACGACCTTGAGCACAGATACGCAGTATTTT. This translates into CASSETTLSTDTQYF.

The chain employs TRBV29-1 and TRBJ2-7, with TRBD2 identical over 8 bases. Germline V gene sequence: CDR1 SQVTM, CDR2 ANQGSEA. This CDR3 spans 13 amino acids. V lost 4 bases, J lost 0 bases, and 2 bases stayed unmatched. The CDR3 is CSVVSGSSYEQYF. In DNA form, the CDR3 reads TGCAGCGTTGTGAGCGGGAGCTCCTACGAGCAGTACTTC.

This clone is a singleton in its sample. The CDR3 region is CASGTGYISGSNEQFF. The CDR3 DNA reads as TGTGCCAGCGGGACAGGGTACATCAGTGGGAGCAATGAGCAGTTCTTC. The chain carries TRBV7-9 and TRBJ2-1, with TRBD1 matching over 9 bases. This CDR3 comprises 16 residues. CDR1 and CDR2 from the germline V gene are SEHNR and FQNEAQ (reference sequence). V gave up 8 bases and J gave up 6 bases; unmatched junction bases: 14.

This sequence joins TRBV4-1 and TRBJ2-3, with unresolved D. Trimming pared 0 bases from V and 8 bases from J, leaving 6 bases between. The CDR3 spans 12 residues. The V gene's germline CDR1 is MGHRA and CDR2 YSYEKL. The CDR3 nucleotides are TGCGCCAGCAGCCAAGAACGCGGTACGCAGTATTTT. As protein: CASSQERGTQYF.

The chain uses TRBV5-1 and TRBJ1-4; D might be TRBD1 (6 bases). The CDR3 spans 15 residues. CDR1 is SGHRS, CDR2 YFSETQ, per germline. V lost 2 bases, J lost 2 bases, and 10 bases lay in between. The CDR3, as DNA: TGCGCCAGCAGCTTAACAGGGAGCACTAATGAAAAACTGTTTTTT. Translated: CASSLTGSTNEKLFF.

The V gene is TRBV4-1, the J gene TRBJ2-7; 15 nucleotides match TRBD2. With V trimmed by 2 bases and J by 1 base, 9 bases remained unmatched. The CDR3 covers 19 residues. Germline-derived CDR1 and CDR2 are MGHRA and YSYEKL. Here the CDR3 DNA reads TGCGCCAGCAGCCAACCTGGACTAGCGGGAGGGGGGAATTCCTACGAGCAGTACTTC. This sequence encodes CASSQPGLAGGGNSYEQYF.

The chain combines TRBV7-2 with TRBJ2-1; D unclear. The CDR3 is 15 amino acids. From germline, CDR1 is SGHTA and CDR2 FQGNSA. The V gene lost 2 bases and the J gene lost 4 bases, with 12 bases spanning the gap. The CDR3 region is CASSLSYGPYNEQFF. The CDR3 bases are TGTGCCAGCAGCTTATCGTATGGCCCATACAATGAGCAGTTCTTC.

The chain uses TRBV7-2 and TRBJ2-7; D ambiguous. CDR1 SGHTA and CDR2 FQGNSA come from the germline V gene. The CDR3 is 11 residues long. Trimming pared 4 bases from V and 6 bases from J, leaving 7 bases between. The CDR3 protein is CASSSAPEQYF. The DNA of the CDR3 is TGTGCCAGCAGCTCAGCCCCCGAGCAGTACTTC.

The rearrangement links TRBV28 to TRBJ2-5; TRBD2 might be the D (5 bases). In germline, CDR1 is MDHEN, CDR2 SYDVKM. The CDR3 runs to 13 residues. V was trimmed by 0 bases and J by 5 bases, leaving 7 bases between them. CDR3 in amino acids: CASSLWWEETQYF. The CDR3 bases are TGTGCCAGCAGTTTATGGTGGGAGGAGACCCAGTACTTC. The variable domain in full, with the rest retrieved from reference TRBV28 and TRBJ2-5, is DVKVTQSSRYLVKRTGEKVFLECVQDMDHENMFWYRQDPGLGLRLIYFSYDVKMKEKGDIPEGYSVSREKKERFSLILESASTNQTSMYLCASSLWWEETQYFGPGTRLLVL.

V and J are TRBV7-3 and TRBJ2-3; TRBD1 is a possible D gene (5 bases). This CDR3 region has 17 residues. Germline CDR1 reads SGHTA; CDR2 reads FQGTGA. Between the trimmed V and J ends, which lost 5 bases and 0 bases, there was a span of 18 bases. CDR3 nucleotides: TGTGCCAGCAGCCCCAACTCTGACAGACCTAGCACAGATACGCAGTATTTT. Protein product: CASSPNSDRPSTDTQYF.

This chain links TRBV6-5 with TRBJ2-7, with D possibly matching TRBD1 (6 bases). Germline CDR1 reads MNHEY; CDR2 reads SVGAGI. With 6 bases removed from V and 6 bases from J, the gap between germline ends came to 18 bases. The CDR3 length is 14 residues. CDR3 in DNA: TGTGCCAGCAGACGGGACAAATCATCGTTCGAGCAGTACTTC. This sequence encodes CASRRDKSSFEQYF.

The rearrangement uses TRBV21-1 and TRBJ2-3; the D segment call TRBD2 is taken from the table without a DNA check. TRBV21-1 is an annotated pseudogene. The CDR3 covers 19 residues. CDR3 coding DNA: TGTGCCAGCAGCAAAAGCCCCCCCCTCCTAGCGGGAGGGGCAGATACGCAGTATTTT. Its translation: CASSKSPPLLAGGADTQYF.

The V and J genes are TRBV30 and TRBJ2-1, with 15 bases that match TRBD2. This CDR3 is built from 17 residues. From germline, CDR1 is GTSNPN and CDR2 SVGIG (reference sequence). After removal of 8 bases from V and 2 bases from J, the junction contained 10 bases not matched to a gene. This CDR3 is CAGTGTSGRSTYNEQFF. The CDR3 coding sequence is TGTGCCGGAACCGGGACTAGCGGGAGGTCCACCTACAATGAGCAGTTCTTC.

The rearrangement joins TRBV13 to TRBJ2-5; tentative D call: TRBD2 (6 bases). The CDR3 runs to 14 residues. V lost 2 bases to trimming and J lost 5 bases, with 12 bases between them. The germline V gene has CDR1 PRHDT and CDR2 FYEKMQ (reference sequence). The CDR3 DNA is TGTGCCAGCAGCTTACGAGGAGGGGTGGAGACCCAGTACTTC. It translates to CASSLRGGVETQYF.

V is TRBV30 and J is TRBJ2-7, with a tentative D call TRBD1 (6 bases). The germline V and J ends were trimmed by 3 bases and 6 bases, with 18 bases remaining between them. Germline CDR1 is GTSNPN and CDR2 is SVGIG (reference sequence). The CDR3 length is 14 residues. The CDR3 spells CAWRSGTPDSEQYF. The CDR3 DNA is TGTGCCTGGAGGTCCGGGACACCCGATTCCGAGCAGTACTTC.

V gene TRBV9 combines with J gene TRBJ2-5; no reliable D call. The V gene's germline CDR1 is SGDLS and CDR2 YYNGEE. The CDR3 spans 14 residues. V lost 0 bases, J lost 1 base, and 7 bases lay in between. The chain's CDR3 is CASSVGVAQETQYF. CDR3 DNA: TGTGCCAGCAGCGTAGGGGTAGCCCAAGAGACCCAGTACTTC. Supplemented by reference TRBV9 and TRBJ2-5, the full variable domain reads DSGVTQTPKHLITATGQRVTLRCSPRSGDLSVYWYQQSLDQGLQFLIQYYNGEERAKGNILERFSAQQFPDLHSELNLSSLELGDSALYFCASSVGVAQETQYFGPGTRLLVL.

For this clone: Germline is not matched at one junction end, which may reflect a read error. The rearrangement links TRBV6-1 to TRBJ1-4; D possibly corresponds to TRBD1 (5 bases). Germline-derived CDR1 and CDR2 are MNHNS and SASEGT. The CDR3 runs 12 residues. DNA for the CDR3: TGTGCCAGCAGTGAATCTCACAGGAAGGAAACTTTT. Its translation: CASSESHRKETF.

The chain links TRBV5-8 to TRBJ1-4, with unresolved D. Germline V gives CDR1 SGHTS, CDR2 YDEGEE. The CDR3 loop spans 16 amino acids. V lost 1 base, J lost 0 bases, and 10 bases lay in between. CDR3 nucleotides: TGTGCCAGCAGCTTGTATGTCTCTGCAACTAATGAAAAACTGTTTTTT. Amino acids: CASSLYVSATNEKLFF. Using reference TRBV5-8 and TRBJ1-4 for the parts outside the CDR3, the full variable domain is EAGVTQSPTHLIKTRGQQATLRCSPISGHTSVYWYQQALGLGLQFLLWYDEGEERNRGNFPPRFSGRQFPNYSSELNVNALELEDSALYLCASSLYVSATNEKLFFGSGTQLSVL.

The rearrangement uses TRBV28 and TRBJ2-2; 9 bases agree with TRBD2. This CDR3 is built from 17 residues. The trim removed 1 base at V and 4 bases at J, leaving 7 bases unmatched. The germline V gene encodes CDR1 MDHEN and CDR2 SYDVKM. The CDR3: CASSLYSGRMITGELFF. CDR3 DNA: TGTGCCAGCAGTTTATACAGCGGGAGGATGATCACCGGGGAGCTGTTTTTT.

This chain uses TRBV11-1 with TRBJ2-5; perhaps TRBD1 as D (6 bases). Trimming took off 4 bases at V and 3 bases at J, with 12 bases between the two ends. The germline V gene encodes CDR1 SGHAT and CDR2 FQDESV (reference sequence). This CDR3 region has 14 residues. The CDR3 DNA reads TGTGCCAGCAGCTACGGGACACCCGAAGAGACCCAGTACTTC. Its translation is CASSYGTPEETQYF.

The V gene is TRBV28, the J gene TRBJ1-2; tentative D call: TRBD1 (5 bases). Germline V CDR1 and CDR2: MDHEN, SYDVKM. This CDR3 region has 15 residues. Deletions cut 5 bases from V and 3 bases from J, with 16 bases between. In DNA, the CDR3 is TGTGCCAGCAGTCGCCCCGCAGGAGGGGACTATGGCTACACCTTC. Its translation: CASSRPAGGDYGYTF.

The CDR3 nucleotides read TGCAGCGTTGAAGCCCCCGGGACTAGCGGGAGGAATGAGCAGTTCTTC. This translates into CSVEAPGTSGRNEQFF. The chain recombines TRBV29-1 with TRBJ2-1; the match to TRBD2 covers 15 bases. Germline loops: CDR1 SQVTM, CDR2 ANQGSEA. The V gene end was trimmed by 1 base and the J gene end by 7 bases; junction bases not matched to a gene: 5. The CDR3 sequence is 16 residues long.

The chain recombines TRBV27 with TRBJ1-2; TRBD1 aligns across 7 bases. The germline CDR1 and CDR2 sequences are MNHEY and SMNVEV (reference sequence). J lost 4 bases, V lost 6 bases, and 5 bases had no gene match. This CDR3 spans 13 amino acids. CDR3 nucleotides: TGTGCCAGCAGAACGGGACAGACCTATGGCTACACCTTC. Protein sequence: CASRTGQTYGYTF.

The chain couples TRBV27 to TRBJ2-7, with 9 bases matching TRBD1. The germline CDR1 and CDR2 sequences are MNHEY and SMNVEV (reference sequence). J lost 3 bases, V lost 5 bases, and 8 bases had no gene match. The CDR3 is 15 amino acids. The chain's CDR3 is CASSVSGTGIYEQYF. The DNA for the CDR3 is TGTGCCAGCAGTGTGTCCGGGACAGGGATCTACGAGCAGTACTTC.